The 20 T cell receptor beta chains in this list originate from one sample, sequenced in a study of sequential checkpoint blockade in melanoma. The treatment: randomized to nivolumab then ipilimumab (arm A) or the reverse (arm B). Measured with immunoSEQ multiplex PCR; TCRdb has only the in-frame clones, and not every one. The sample has more than 10,000 clones, almost 85% seen once; the top ten hold under 35%. The starting material was CD8+ T cells sorted from blood (inferred from file names), obtained from a patient given nivolumab and ipilimumab in sequence. The receptors were gathered from a human donor with melanoma.

This clone is medium-sized. The CDR3 here is CASSEAQGTRSYEQYF. The CDR3 DNA is TGTGCCAGCAGTGAAGCGCAGGGAACAAGGAGCTACGAGCAGTACTTC. The rearrangement joins TRBV6-1 to TRBJ2-7; D is perhaps TRBD1 (5 bases). Trimming removed 0 bases from V and 3 bases from J, with 15 bases in between. Germline V CDR1 and CDR2: MNHNS, SASEGT. The CDR3 length is 16 residues.

The chain carries TRBV28 and TRBJ2-1; 16 positions agree with TRBD2. The CDR3 runs 20 residues. V shed 3 bases, J shed 8 bases, and the junction held 16 bases outside the gene matches. Germline V CDR1 and CDR2: MDHEN, SYDVKM. This CDR3 is CASSFPTLRAGTSGRDEQFF. The CDR3 DNA reads TGTGCCAGCAGTTTCCCCACCTTGAGGGCAGGGACTAGCGGGAGGGATGAGCAGTTCTTC. Full variable domain (missing parts from reference TRBV28 and TRBJ2-1): DVKVTQSSRYLVKRTGEKVFLECVQDMDHENMFWYRQDPGLGLRLIYFSYDVKMKEKGDIPEGYSVSREKKERFSLILESASTNQTSMYLCASSFPTLRAGTSGRDEQFFGPGTRLTVL.

The V and J genes are TRBV27 and TRBJ2-3, with D unresolved. Germline CDR1 reads MNHEY; CDR2 reads SMNVEV (reference sequence). The germline V and J ends were trimmed by 4 bases and 0 bases, with 8 bases remaining between them. CDR3 length equals 14 residues. CDR3 nucleotide sequence: TGTGCCAGCAGTTCCGGAGCTAGCACAGATACGCAGTATTTT. The encoded protein is CASSSGASTDTQYF.

This rearrangement joins TRBV5-1 to TRBJ2-1; D is unclear. CDR1 is SGHRS and CDR2 is YFSETQ in the germline V gene. The CDR3 has 12 amino acids. Trimming shortened V by 5 bases and J by 7 bases, and 10 bases separated the two germline ends. The CDR3: CASSRSGNEQFF. The CDR3 nucleotides are TGCGCCAGCAGTAGGTCCGGGAATGAGCAGTTCTTC.

The chain links TRBV27 to TRBJ2-5; perhaps TRBD1 as D (5 bases). This CDR3 contains 13 residues. Trimming pared 2 bases from V and 5 bases from J, leaving 9 bases between. Germline V gene sequence: CDR1 MNHEY, CDR2 SMNVEV (reference sequence). For the CDR3, the DNA is TGTGCCAGCAGTTTAGGGGCTTGGGAGACCCAGTACTTC. This encodes CASSLGAWETQYF.

The V call is TRBV30, the J call TRBJ1-5; D ambiguous. The CDR3 has 8 residues. The V gene lost 8 bases and the J gene lost 7 bases, with 3 bases spanning the gap. Germline CDR1 GTSNPN, CDR2 SVGIG (reference sequence). CDR3 sequence: CARQPQHF. Here the CDR3 DNA reads TGTGCCCGGCAGCCCCAGCATTTT.

In its sample, this clone was seen once. This chain uses TRBV25-1 with TRBJ2-7; 8 positions match TRBD2. Germline V gene lookup returns CDR1 MGHDK and CDR2 SYGVNS. With V trimmed by 6 bases and J by 4 bases, 11 bases remained unmatched. The CDR3 spans 15 residues. The CDR3 coding sequence is TGTGCCAGCAGCAAGCGGGGGCCTGAAGGATACGAGCAGTACTTC. The encoded protein is CASSKRGPEGYEQYF.

This chain links TRBV5-1 with TRBJ1-1, with a tentative D call TRBD1 (5 bases). V lost 1 base and J lost 8, with 15 bases in between. The CDR3 contains 14 residues. Germline V gives CDR1 SGHRS, CDR2 YFSETQ. This CDR3 reads CASSLRQPKKEAFF. The CDR3 DNA sequence: TGCGCCAGCAGCTTGAGACAGCCAAAAAAAGAAGCTTTCTTT.

The chain joins TRBV7-9 to TRBJ2-2, with D perhaps matching TRBD1 (5 bases). The CDR3 is 15 residues long. The germline CDR1 and CDR2 sequences are SEHNR and FQNEAQ (reference sequence). Trimming shortened V by 5 bases and J by 5 bases, and 15 bases separated the two germline ends. In DNA form, the CDR3 reads TGTGCCAGCAGCCCACAGGACCTGAGGACCGGGGAGCTGTTTTTT. Translating it yields CASSPQDLRTGELFF. The full variable domain, its missing parts supplied by reference TRBV7-9 and TRBJ2-2, is DTGVSQNPRHKITKRGQNVTFRCDPISEHNRLYWYRQTLGQGPEFLTYFQNEAQLEKSRLLSDRFSAERPKGSFSTLEIQRTEQGDSAMYLCASSPQDLRTGELFFGEGSRLTVL.

The chain links TRBV28 to TRBJ2-5, with TRBD1 matching 8 bases. V shed 6 bases, J shed 4 bases, and the junction held 4 bases outside the gene matches. This CDR3 spans 13 amino acids. Germline CDR1 is MDHEN and CDR2 is SYDVKM. The CDR3 reads CASSLRGRETQYF. CDR3 in DNA: TGTGCCAGCAGCCTCAGGGGGCGAGAGACCCAGTACTTC.

This clone was counted only a few times. The rearrangement links TRBV9 to TRBJ2-7; D possibly corresponds to TRBD1 (6 bases). Germline-derived CDR1 and CDR2 are SGDLS and YYNGEE. V dropped 4 bases and J dropped 6 bases, with 20 bases sitting between them. This CDR3 is built from 15 residues. CDR3 nucleotide sequence: TGTGCCAGCAGCACCAGGACAGCCTCCTTGGGCGAGCAGTACTTC. This encodes CASSTRTASLGEQYF.

This clone was counted only a few times. The rearrangement uses TRBV19 and TRBJ1-4; D possibly corresponds to TRBD1 (5 bases). V lost 3 bases and J 2 bases, leaving 10 bases between the germline ends. CDR1 and CDR2 (germline): LNHDA, SQIVND (reference sequence). The CDR3 contains 15 residues. Written as DNA, the CDR3 is TGTGCCAGTAGTATGGGGCGGGGCACTAATGAAAAACTGTTTTTT. This codes for CASSMGRGTNEKLFF.

The chain couples TRBV7-8 to TRBJ2-1, with D possibly TRBD2 on 6 matching bases. The CDR3 is 14 amino acids. Germline loops: CDR1 SGHVS, CDR2 FQNEAQ. The germline V and J ends were trimmed by 4 bases and 5 bases, with 12 bases remaining between them. This chain's CDR3 is CASSSRGGNNEQFF. In DNA form, the CDR3 reads TGTGCCAGCAGCTCCCGCGGAGGGAACAATGAGCAGTTCTTC.

The chain is built from TRBV13 and TRBJ1-3, with D unresolved. This CDR3 is built from 12 residues. V lost 5 bases and J lost 2, with 4 bases in between. The germline CDR1 and CDR2 sequences are PRHDT and FYEKMQ (reference sequence). The CDR3 is CASSLTGNTIYF. The CDR3 DNA follows: TGTGCCAGCAGCCTTACTGGAAACACCATATATTTT.

Only a few counts were recorded for this clone. J is TRBJ2-3 and V is TRBV5-4; D might be TRBD2 (5 bases). Trimming took off 2 bases at V and 0 bases at J, with 10 bases between the two ends. CDR1 is SGHNT and CDR2 is YYREEE in the germline V gene (reference sequence). This CDR3 comprises 15 residues. The CDR3 loop reads CASSLWLASTDTQYF. The CDR3 region has the DNA TGTGCCAGCAGCTTATGGCTAGCCAGCACAGATACGCAGTATTTT.

The genes are TRBV5-3 and TRBJ2-7, with 7 bases matching TRBD2. TRBV5-3 is recorded as an ORF, its role being uncertain. J lost 4 bases, V lost 2 bases, and 12 bases had no gene match. The CDR3 sequence is 16 residues long. The CDR3 nucleotides read TGTGCCAGAAGCTTTAGAGGGGCGGGAGCTCGGTACGAGCAGTACTTC. The encoded protein is CARSFRGAGARYEQYF.

The rearrangement uses TRBV27 and TRBJ2-5, with a tentative D call TRBD1 (6 bases). Trimming took off 5 bases at V and 5 bases at J, with 9 bases between the two ends. CDR1 is MNHEY and CDR2 is SMNVEV in the germline V gene (reference sequence). This CDR3 has 12 amino acids. The CDR3 region is CASSPGGETQYF. CDR3 in DNA: TGTGCCAGCAGTCCTGGGGGCGAGACCCAGTACTTC.

The V call is TRBV11-1, the J call TRBJ2-1; 7 bases are a match to TRBD1. V lost 8 bases, J lost 4 bases, and 5 bases stayed unmatched. Per the germline V gene, CDR1 is SGHAT and CDR2 is FQDESV (reference sequence). This CDR3 spans 13 amino acids. The CDR3 DNA sequence: TGTGCCAGCTGGGCAGGGGGTTACAATGAGCAGTTCTTC. Protein product: CASWAGGYNEQFF. Drawing the rest from reference TRBV11-1 and TRBJ2-1, the complete variable domain is EAEVAQSPRYKITEKSQAVAFWCDPISGHATLYWYRQILGQGPELLVQFQDESVVDDSQLPKDRFSAERLKGVDSTLKIQPAELGDSAMYLCASWAGGYNEQFFGPGTRLTVL.

The genes are TRBV15 and TRBJ2-1, with 9 bases aligning to TRBD2. V trimming: 7 bases; J trimming: 0 bases; junction bases outside the gene matches: 13. Germline assignment: CDR1 LNHNV and CDR2 YYDKDF (reference sequence). The length of the CDR3 is 18 residues. The CDR3 bases are TGTGCCACCACCCCTCTTCTAGCGGGGTTAATCTCCTACAATGAGCAGTTCTTC. Residues: CATTPLLAGLISYNEQFF.

The chain recombines TRBV2 with TRBJ1-1; D is undetermined. The length of the CDR3 is 12 residues. Germline CDR1 SNHLY, CDR2 FYNNEI. Trimming shortened V by 6 bases and J by 2 bases, and 7 bases separated the two germline ends. CDR3 residues: CASRSTNTEAFF. DNA of the CDR3: TGTGCCAGCAGATCAACTAACACTGAAGCTTTCTTT.